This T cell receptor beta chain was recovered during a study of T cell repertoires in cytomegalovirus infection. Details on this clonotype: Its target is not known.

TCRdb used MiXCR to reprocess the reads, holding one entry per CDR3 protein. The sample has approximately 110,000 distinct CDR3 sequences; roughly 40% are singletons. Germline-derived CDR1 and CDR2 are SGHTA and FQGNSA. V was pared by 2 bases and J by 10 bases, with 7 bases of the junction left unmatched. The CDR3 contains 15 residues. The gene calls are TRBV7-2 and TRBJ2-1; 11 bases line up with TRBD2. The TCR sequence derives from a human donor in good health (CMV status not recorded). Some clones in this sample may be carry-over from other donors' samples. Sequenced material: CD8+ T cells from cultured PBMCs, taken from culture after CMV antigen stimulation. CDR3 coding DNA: TGTGCCAGCAGCTTACCCCTAGCGGGGGGCCGCGAGCAGTTCTTC. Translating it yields CASSLPLAGGREQFF.